This T cell receptor (beta chain) was sequenced in a study of blood T cell repertoires in COVID-19. CDR3 length: 20 residues. The V gene's germline CDR1 is KGHDR and CDR2 SFDVKD. After removal of 3 bases from V and 8 bases from J, the junction contained 22 bases not matched to a gene. Produced via immunoSEQ multiplex PCR; TCRdb's table is partial and in-frame only. The table has some 300,000 clones, around 90% seen once; the top ten hold 1.3%. The chain uses TRBV24-1 and TRBJ2-2; 8 nucleotides align to TRBD2. The sequence was obtained from a man between 70 and 80 years old with acute or convalescent COVID-19. The sample taken for sequencing was peripheral blood. The CDR3 nucleotides are TGTGCCACCAGTGATACCCGAGGAAGACATAGCGGGGATCAGATGGGGGAGCTGTTTTTT. This encodes CATSDTRGRHSGDQMGELFF.